The next 27 T cell receptor beta chains were all read from a single sample in a study of shared clonotypes between healthy human individuals. This table comes from immunoSEQ multiplex PCR, and its TCRdb copy is limited to in-frame clones, with some not included. The sample yields about a million clones, 60% to 80% seen once. Specimen: memory CD4+ T cells from PBMCs. Subset in this sample: CD45RA-negative fraction. All receptors come from a man younger than 35 in good health. Some clones in this sample may be carry-over from other donors' samples.

This clone came up a few times. This sequence joins TRBV2 and TRBJ2-7; tentative D call: TRBD1 (5 bases). The CDR3 is 14 amino acids. The germline V and J ends were trimmed by 6 bases and 2 bases, with 14 bases remaining between them. Germline values: CDR1 SNHLY, CDR2 FYNNEI. The CDR3 DNA reads as TGTGCCAGCAGGACCCCGACAGAAACCTACGAGCAGTACTTC. Residues: CASRTPTETYEQYF.

The chain couples TRBV28 to TRBJ2-5; no clear D. Trimming removed 5 bases at V and 5 bases at J, with 9 bases between. Germline V gene data show CDR1 as MDHEN and CDR2 as SYDVKM. The CDR3 consists of 12 residues. The CDR3 nucleotides read TGTGCCAGCAGTCTATTATGGGAGACCCAGTACTTC. It is translated as CASSLLWETQYF.

In regard to this clone: The sample has other DNA sequences that encode this CDR3 too. The J gene is TRBJ1-5, the V gene TRBV7-2; perhaps TRBD1 as D (5 bases). From germline, CDR1 is SGHTA and CDR2 FQGNSA. The CDR3 consists of 13 residues. V dropped 1 base and J dropped 5 bases, with 6 bases sitting between them. In nucleotides, the CDR3 is TGTGCCAGCAGCTTAGTAGGGGATCAGCCCCAGCATTTT. Its protein is CASSLVGDQPQHF.

The rearrangement uses TRBV28 and TRBJ1-5, with a weak D call TRBD1 (6 bases). Between the trimmed V and J ends, which lost 8 bases and 7 bases, there was a span of 12 bases. The CDR3 is 12 amino acids. CDR1 and CDR2 (germline): MDHEN, SYDVKM. The CDR3 DNA follows: TGTGCCAGCCCGGACAGTACCCAGCCCCAGCATTTT. Amino acids: CASPDSTQPQHF.

This rearrangement joins TRBV5-1 to TRBJ2-2; 8 bases are shared with TRBD1. Germline assignment: CDR1 SGHRS and CDR2 YFSETQ. This CDR3 region has 16 residues. V lost 1 base, J lost 6 bases, and 8 bases stayed unmatched. The CDR3 DNA follows: TGCGCCAGCAGCTTGACCGGGACAGGAAGCCCCGGGGAGCTGTTTTTT. Translation gives CASSLTGTGSPGELFF.

V and J are TRBV7-2 and TRBJ2-7; 7 positions agree with TRBD1. The V gene's germline CDR1 is SGHTA and CDR2 FQGNSA. This CDR3 region has 16 residues. Losses at the gene ends were 0 bases for V and 2 bases for J; bases not matched to a gene: 7. DNA of the CDR3: TGTGCCAGCAGCTTAGCGCGAGGGGGCCGAACCTACGAGCAGTACTTC. Residues: CASSLARGGRTYEQYF.

This clone has a single count. This chain connects TRBV7-2 to TRBJ1-2; 7 bases are a match to TRBD1. This CDR3 region has 15 residues. With V trimmed by 7 bases and J by 1 base, 9 bases remained unmatched. Germline CDR1 SGHTA, CDR2 FQGNSA. CDR3 residues: CASNRIGDSNYGYTF. DNA for the CDR3: TGTGCCAGCAATAGAATTGGGGACAGTAACTATGGCTACACCTTC.

The J gene is TRBJ2-2, the V gene TRBV7-9; no clear D gene. V was pared by 4 bases and J by 6 bases, with 9 bases between. The length of the CDR3 is 13 residues. CDR1 is SEHNR and CDR2 is FQNEAQ in the germline V gene (reference sequence). CDR3 sequence reads: CASSSYGAGELFF. The CDR3 DNA reads as TGTGCCAGCAGCTCCTACGGAGCCGGGGAGCTGTTTTTT.

V is TRBV7-9 and J is TRBJ1-2; the D gene is possibly TRBD1 (5 bases). Germline lookup yields CDR1 SEHNR and CDR2 FQNEAQ (reference sequence). This CDR3 is built from 15 residues. Trimming removed 8 bases at V and 1 base at J, with 17 bases between. The CDR3 region is CASGRGGLVNYGYTF. The CDR3 DNA sequence: TGTGCCAGCGGAAGGGGAGGGCTCGTTAACTATGGCTACACCTTC.

The gene calls are TRBV25-1 and TRBJ2-7; D call uncertain. In germline, CDR1 is MGHDK, CDR2 SYGVNS. The CDR3 consists of 17 residues. Deletions cut 3 bases from V and 5 bases from J, with 23 bases between. CDR3 nucleotide sequence: TGTGCCAGCAGTGACCCCGGGTTTAGCTCCGTTGGTAACGAGCAGTACTTC. Protein sequence: CASSDPGFSSVGNEQYF.

V and J are TRBV7-2 and TRBJ2-7; no firm D call. Germline CDR1 and CDR2: SGHTA and FQGNSA. CDR3 size: 15 residues. With 1 base removed from V and 0 bases from J, the gap between germline ends came to 10 bases. DNA of the CDR3: TGTGCCAGCAGCTTAGGGAGTTCTTCCTCCTACGAGCAGTACTTC. Its protein is CASSLGSSSSYEQYF.

This chain links TRBV11-3 with TRBJ2-7, with D unresolved. V was trimmed by 5 bases and J by 2 bases, leaving 10 bases between them. The CDR3 extends over 13 amino acids. Germline CDR1 reads SGHNT; CDR2 reads YENEEA. CDR3 DNA sequence: TGTGCCAGCAGCCGCACAGACGCCTACGAGCAGTACTTC. Its protein is CASSRTDAYEQYF.

V usage is TRBV7-6 and J usage is TRBJ2-5; TRBD1 is a possible D gene (6 bases). V lost 2 bases and J 5 bases, leaving 12 bases between the germline ends. Germline V gene data show CDR1 as SGHVS and CDR2 as FNYEAQ. This CDR3 has 14 amino acids. The CDR3 region has the DNA TGTGCCAGCAGCTTAAGCACAGGGAAGGAGACCCAGTACTTC. This codes for CASSLSTGKETQYF.

This rearrangement joins TRBV6-1 to TRBJ1-1; D gene ambiguous. CDR3 length: 15 amino acids. V was shortened by 6 bases and J by 0 bases, with 14 bases between the two germline ends. Germline-derived CDR1 and CDR2 are MNHNS and SASEGT. CDR3 nucleotides: TGTGCCAGCAGCGACCTTAGCAGGTTGAACACTGAAGCTTTCTTT. Protein sequence: CASSDLSRLNTEAFF.

This clone was seen a handful of times. The identical CDR3 is also encoded by other nucleotide sequences in the sample. The chain uses TRBV10-3 and TRBJ2-3; TRBD2 is a possible D gene (5 bases). The CDR3 consists of 15 residues. Trimming pared 2 bases from V and 2 bases from J, leaving 11 bases between. The germline CDR1 and CDR2 sequences are ENHRY and SYGVKD. CDR3 residues: CAISEDGGDTDTQYF. The CDR3 coding sequence is TGTGCCATCAGTGAGGATGGAGGAGACACAGATACGCAGTATTTT.

This clone was observed once. This chain links TRBV7-2 with TRBJ2-7, with no clear D. Germline loops: CDR1 SGHTA, CDR2 FQGNSA. This CDR3 contains 14 residues. Trimming left V 1 base short and J 0 bases short, with 7 bases between. The CDR3 is CASSLGTLSYEQYF. The CDR3 region has the DNA TGTGCCAGCAGCTTAGGCACCCTCTCCTACGAGCAGTACTTC.

About this clone: Additional DNA sequences in this sample encode the identical CDR3. The CDR3 loop reads CASSPGLAPYEQYF. CDR3 DNA sequence: TGTGCCAGCAGCCCCGGACTAGCGCCCTACGAGCAGTACTTC. The chain uses TRBV7-9 and TRBJ2-7; 9 bases fit TRBD2. Germline V gene lookup returns CDR1 SEHNR and CDR2 FQNEAQ (reference sequence). Trimming took 5 bases from V and 2 from J; bases not matched to a gene: 4. CDR3 length: 14 residues.

V gene TRBV18 combines with J gene TRBJ2-7, with D tentatively TRBD2 (6 bases). There are 15 residues in the CDR3. V was trimmed by 9 bases and J by 0 bases, leaving 18 bases between them. The germline V gene encodes CDR1 KGHSH and CDR2 LQKENI. CDR3 loop: CASSLGREASYEQYF. The CDR3 DNA follows: TGTGCCAGTTCATTGGGGCGGGAAGCCTCCTACGAGCAGTACTTC.

The chain couples TRBV28 to TRBJ1-1; D ambiguous. The V gene lost 8 bases and the J gene lost 2 bases, with 15 bases spanning the gap. CDR1 is MDHEN, CDR2 SYDVKM, per germline. CDR3 size: 14 residues. The CDR3 DNA follows: TGTGCCAGCTACGCCCCGGAGGCAAACACTGAAGCTTTCTTT. This encodes CASYAPEANTEAFF.

In its sample, this clone was seen many times. This chain uses TRBV2 with TRBJ2-5; a possible D gene is TRBD1 (6 bases). From germline, CDR1 is SNHLY and CDR2 FYNNEI. V was pared by 8 bases and J by 7 bases, with 20 bases between. This CDR3 has 14 residues. The CDR3 protein is CASYPGQGFSTQYF. CDR3 coding DNA: TGTGCCAGCTACCCTGGGCAGGGGTTCTCGACCCAGTACTTC. Full variable domain (rest looked up from reference TRBV2 and TRBJ2-5): EPEVTQTPSHQVTQMGQEVILRCVPISNHLYFYWYRQILGQKVEFLVSFYNNEISEKSEIFDDQFSVERPDGSNFTLKIRSTKLEDSAMYFCASYPGQGFSTQYFGPGTRLLVL.

The chain links TRBV28 to TRBJ1-2, with 11 bases that match TRBD1. The CDR3 has 15 amino acids. J was trimmed by 2 bases and V by 7 bases; bases with no gene match: 6. Germline CDR1 MDHEN, CDR2 SYDVKM. CDR3 amino acids: CASNRGDRGNYGYTF. The CDR3 coding sequence is TGTGCCAGCAACCGAGGGGACAGGGGGAACTATGGCTACACCTTC.

The rearrangement links TRBV5-1 to TRBJ2-2; a possible D gene is TRBD2 (6 bases). V lost 0 bases, J lost 4 bases, and 13 bases lay in between. The CDR3 consists of 16 residues. Germline CDR1 is SGHRS and CDR2 is YFSETQ. The CDR3 spells CASSLGVGGPTGELFF. The CDR3 nucleotides are TGCGCCAGCAGCTTGGGGGTGGGAGGCCCCACCGGGGAGCTGTTTTTT.

In this sample, this clone turned up a few times. A single base separates this from a much larger clone, so it may be a read error. Within the sample, other DNA sequences also encode this same CDR3. J is TRBJ2-3 and V is TRBV7-9; D is ambiguous. The germline V and J ends were trimmed by 5 bases and 2 bases, with 2 bases remaining between them. The CDR3 runs 11 residues. In germline, CDR1 is SEHNR, CDR2 FQNEAQ (reference sequence). The CDR3 protein is CASSPTDTQYF. Here the CDR3 DNA reads TGTGCCAGCAGCCCCACAGATACGCAGTATTTT.

This clone was counted a single time. This chain connects TRBV11-1 to TRBJ2-5, with 10 bases lining up with TRBD2. The J call may be mistaken, given a closer DNA end match to TRBJ2-7. Germline V CDR1 and CDR2: SGHAT, FQDESV (reference sequence). This CDR3 spans 15 amino acids. The CDR3 DNA reads TGTGCCAGCAGCTTAGTCCGGACTAGCGGTTACGAGCAGTACTTC. Protein sequence: CASSLVRTSGYEQYF.

The CDR3 spells CASSTQPSQETQYF. The CDR3 DNA is TGCGCCAGCAGCACGCAGCCGTCACAAGAGACCCAGTACTTC. The J gene is TRBJ2-5, the V gene TRBV5-1; D remains ambiguous. V gave up 4 bases and J gave up 2 bases, with 12 bases separating them. The CDR3 is 14 amino acids. In germline, CDR1 is SGHRS, CDR2 YFSETQ. Variable domain in full (rest from reference TRBV5-1 and TRBJ2-5): KAGVTQTPRYLIKTRGQQVTLSCSPISGHRSVSWYQQTPGQGLQFLFEYFSETQRNKGNFPGRFSGRQFSNSRSEMNVSTLELGDSALYLCASSTQPSQETQYFGPGTRLLVL.

The rearrangement links TRBV15 to TRBJ2-7; tentative D call: TRBD2 (6 bases). The CDR3 runs 13 residues. Germline V gene data show CDR1 as LNHNV and CDR2 as YYDKDF (reference sequence). V lost 3 bases, J lost 6 bases, and 12 bases lay in between. The CDR3 DNA is TGTGCCACCAGCAGGGGGGGAATGGCCGAGCAGTACTTC. This encodes CATSRGGMAEQYF.

The J gene is TRBJ2-1, the V gene TRBV10-3; no clear D gene. Trimming cost V 2 bases and J 1 base, with 9 bases left between them. The CDR3 length is 15 residues. Germline-derived CDR1 and CDR2 are ENHRY and SYGVKD. The CDR3 sequence is CAISEIVASYNEQFF. The DNA of the CDR3 is TGTGCCATCAGTGAGATTGTCGCTTCCTACAATGAGCAGTTCTTC.